The T cell receptor (beta chain) described here comes from a study of T cell clonality in common variable immunodeficiency. Study observations and caveats: In common variable immunodeficiency, TCR beta chains reportedly carried fewer deletions and N-nucleotide insertions. Compared with controls, CVID subjects had fewer shared TCRbeta clones.

Here immunoSEQ multiplex PCR was the method, and the copy in TCRdb shows in-frame clones only, minus some. There are tens of thousands of clones in the sample, none observed a single time. This clone turned up a few times. Antigen specificity is unknown. The read ends 3 residues before the CDR3 terminus; that terminus is restored from the germline J gene. V lost 0 bases to trimming and J lost 0 bases, with 9 bases between them. The germline V gene has CDR1 MNHEY and CDR2 SVGEGT. The CDR3 contains 16 residues. The chain recombines TRBV6-2 or TRBV6-3 with TRBJ2-1; the D is unclear. The sequenced sample consisted of peripheral blood mononuclear cells. The sequence was collected from a human donor with common variable immunodeficiency. The covered CDR3 bases are TGTGCCAGCAGTTACTCGATCGAGCTCTCCTACAATGAG. Its translation is CASSYSIELSYNE. The CDR3 reads in full as CASSYSIELSYNEQFF.